A selection of T cell receptor beta chains follows, all from one sample in a study of Graves' ophthalmopathy and Graves' hyperthyroidism. TCRdb analysed the multiplex PCR reads with MiXCR anew, one entry per CDR3 protein. The sample holds roughly 610,000 distinct CDR3 sequences, around a fifth seen once. What was sequenced was peripheral blood. These receptors were obtained from a young woman with stable Graves' hyperthyroidism. Some clones in this sample may be carry-over from other donors' samples. CDR3s include the opening cysteine and the closing phenylalanine or tryptophan. D genes are given only for firm matches. Clone size is given for some rows only: seen once, a few or many times, or a class if the clone is expanded.

cdr3_aa cdr3_nt j_call v_call clone_size cdr3_length d_call
CSVEDRGYYEQYF TGCAGCGTCGAGGACAGGGGGTACTACGAGCAGTACTTC TRBJ2-7 TRBV29-1 NA 13 TRBD1
CASSLGRRGPLAYQPQHF TGTGCCAGCAGTTTAGGTAGAAGGGGGCCCCTCGCCTATCAGCCCCAGCATTTT TRBJ1-5 TRBV28 many 18 TRBD1
CVSSLGTYEQYF TGTGTCAGCAGTCTCGGAACCTACGAGCAGTACTTC TRBJ2-7 TRBV6-1 few 12 NA
CASCSGTANTEAFF TGCGCCAGCTGCTCCGGGACGGCGAACACTGAAGCTTTCTTT TRBJ1-1 TRBV5-1 many 14 NA
CASSEGTPSYEQYF TGTGCCAGCAGCGAGGGGACACCCTCCTACGAGCAGTACTTC TRBJ2-7 TRBV11-2 few 14 NA
CASSNRQGSTGELFF TGTGCCAGCAGTAATAGGCAGGGAAGTACCGGGGAGCTGTTTTTT TRBJ2-2 TRBV25-1 many 15 NA
CASGPHISGPDYEQYF TGTGCCAGCGGCCCTCACATCAGCGGACCCGACTACGAGCAGTACTTC TRBJ2-7 TRBV27 many 16 NA
CASSSTGSLREETQYF TGTGCCAGCAGTTCCACAGGGTCCTTAAGGGAAGAGACCCAGTACTTC TRBJ2-5 TRBV12-3/TRBV12-4 many 16 NA
CASSGRSVEQPQHF TGTGCCAGCAGTGGTCGGTCGGTCGAACAGCCCCAGCATTTT TRBJ1-5 TRBV25-1 few 14 NA
CSASPPLGNQPQHF TGCAGTGCTAGCCCCCCTTTAGGCAATCAGCCCCAGCATTTT TRBJ1-5 TRBV20-1 many 14 NA
CASGLYGNTIYF TGTGCTAGTGGTTTGTATGGAAACACCATATATTTT TRBJ1-3 TRBV12-5 many 12 NA
CASSEGVEDYGYTF TGTGCCAGCAGCGAGGGGGTAGAGGACTATGGCTACACCTTC TRBJ1-2 TRBV28 few 14 NA
CACCGANQPQHF TGTGCCTGTTGTGGGGCGAATCAGCCCCAGCATTTT TRBJ1-5 TRBV30 few 12 NA
CASSKEGELFF TGTGCCAGCAGTAAGGAAGGGGAGCTGTTTTTT TRBJ2-2 TRBV6-2/TRBV6-3 few 11 NA